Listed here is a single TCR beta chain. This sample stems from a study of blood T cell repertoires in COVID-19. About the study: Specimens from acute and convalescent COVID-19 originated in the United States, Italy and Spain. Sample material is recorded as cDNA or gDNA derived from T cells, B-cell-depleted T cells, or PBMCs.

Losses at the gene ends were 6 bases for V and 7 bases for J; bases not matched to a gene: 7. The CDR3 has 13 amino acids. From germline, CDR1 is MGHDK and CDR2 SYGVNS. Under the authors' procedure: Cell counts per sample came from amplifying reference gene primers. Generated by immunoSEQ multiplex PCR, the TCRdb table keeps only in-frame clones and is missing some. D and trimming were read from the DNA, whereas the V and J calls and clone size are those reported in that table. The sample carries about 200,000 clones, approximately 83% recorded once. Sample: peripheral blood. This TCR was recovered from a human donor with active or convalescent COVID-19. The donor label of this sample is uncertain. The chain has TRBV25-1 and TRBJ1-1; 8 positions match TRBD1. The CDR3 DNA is TGTGCCAGCAGACCCGGGACAGGTCTTGAAGCTTTCTTT. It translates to CASRPGTGLEAFF.